This record concerns one T cell receptor (beta chain) sequence. Its target is not known. The sample is drawn from a study of shared clonotypes between healthy human individuals. Generated by immunoSEQ multiplex PCR, the TCRdb table keeps only in-frame clones and is missing some. The sample lists 760,000 or so clones, roughly 96% seen once, with approximately 0.2% in the top ten. Study-level points and caveats: For naive CD4 cells, approximately 4.8% of clonotypes were shared across a handful of donors. Across subsets, estimated richness was generally greater for naive than for memory populations.

CD8 cells classed as naive were CD45RO-negative and positively selected for CCR7, excluding terminally differentiated effector memory CD45RA+ cells. The CDR3 consists of 15 residues. V lost 9 bases and J 1 base, leaving 16 bases between the germline ends. Germline CDR1 is MDHEN and CDR2 is SYDVKM. The source material was naive CD8+ T cells sorted from blood. This chain joins TRBV28 and TRBJ2-1; no firm D call. This sequence was found in a man aged 30 to 39 in good health. The CDR3 region has the DNA TGTGCCAGTCAGAAGCGAGCCGATTCCTACAATGAGCAGTTCTTC. The encoded protein is CASQKRADSYNEQFF.